This TCR beta chain is drawn from a study of shared clonotypes between healthy human individuals (dated by TCRdb to the early 2020s). About the full investigation: The cohort included three men and a couple of women between 18 and 49 years of age. Per donor, leukapheresis produced somewhere between about 0.94 and 8.9 billion PBMCs. Different laboratories and diverse techniques were used to prepare libraries and sequence TCR repertoires, to increase sequencing depth and limit assay-specific biases. To estimate repertoire size and how much clonotypes are shared between individuals, the study performed deep sequencing of blood TCR repertoires from 4 to 6 healthy adults. Per donor, three plates each were used for CD4 naive and CD4 memory, two for CD8 naive, and one for CD8 memory. The paper's findings and limits, for the study overall: The small number of donors limited the genetic and exposure-history diversity represented. Naive subsets generally had larger estimated clonotype richness than memory subsets did. When a handful of donors were compared, the shared fraction of clonotypes was around 5% for naive CD4, less than 4% for naive CD8, roughly 2.5% for memory CD4, and 0.4% for memory CD8. Even with the large sequencing depth, rarefaction of the sorted-subset datasets indicated that sequencing was incomplete. Higher generation probabilities were observed for clonotypes shared by all four sorted-subset donors than for non-shared clonotypes. Pairwise subsampling indicated that sequencing depth was expected to affect the degree of clonotype sharing among donors. Sampling was restricted to blood, and TCR repertoires in tissue are likely to differ from TCR repertoires in blood.

A distance of 20 bases separates the germline ends of V and J, which lose 3 bases and 2 bases respectively. The germline V gene provides CDR1 SGHTA and CDR2 FQGNSA. From cysteine to phenylalanine, the CDR3 is 17 amino acids long. Just CDR3 DNA is preserved here, 51 bases in frame from base 1. With regard to this clone: No cognate antigen has been identified for it. No base quality information exists; no much larger clone differs at one position.

The donors were healthy, HIV-negative adults who had no recently reported acute infections or vaccinations. Every donor was a Caucasian adult living in Nashville, Tennessee, USA. CD4+ T cells were enriched by magnetic negative selection, after which naive cells were positively selected on CD45RA and the negative fraction was taken as the memory subset. Blood was collected by leukapheresis, and PBMCs were isolated by Ficoll-Histopaque density gradient centrifugation and then cryopreserved in liquid nitrogen vapor phase. Purity and quantity of every magnetically sorted T cell population were checked by analytical flow cytometry. Genomic DNA was isolated from each sorted fraction and quantified by UV absorbance on a Nanodrop 2000c. TCR CDR3 regions were amplified from genomic DNA by multiplex PCR using the deep immunoSEQ assay. Extracted genomic DNA from each cell subset was distributed evenly across all wells of several immunoSEQ 96-well plates, and each plate was treated as a replicate. Each replicate PCR for sorted subsets received about 210 ng genomic DNA, equal to 30,000 or so T cell genomes. The purified libraries were quantified using a Qubit 3.0 fluorometer, sized with a Bioanalyzer 2100, and then quantified again using the KAPA Library Quantification kit. Each immunoSEQ 96-well plate was sequenced on its own single-read 150-cycle Illumina NextSeq 550 flow cell. Regarding the original processing steps: The immunoSEQ output contained only junctional sequences without quality scores, so filtering could not match that applied to full-length reads. To assign V/J genes and CDR3, sequences were annotated using PyIR, a Python wrapper for IgBLAST v1.9, with IMGT germline references. Reads were filtered out if the reads had weak V/J assignments (E-value above 1e-6), no CDR3, stop codons, out-of-frame junctions, or ambiguous translated residues. V3J clonotypes were defined as sequences sharing an identical inferred V gene, J gene, and CDR3 amino acid sequence. Percentage overlap between repertoires was computed as shared unique clonotypes divided by the size of the smaller repertoire. Repertoire richness was assessed with RTK rarefaction, the Chao1 estimator, and Recon v2.1 estimates of unobserved clonotypes. Generation probabilities for all TCRbeta clonotypes obtained by the gDNA method from a few donors were computed using OLGA. TCRdb re-hosts the immuneACCESS table, in-frame sequences only. Its copies lack some clones; in the studies checked, an unresolved V gene accounts for under half of them, and the cause for the rest is not known. V, J and clone size were drawn from that table, and D and trimming were deduced from the DNA. In all, the sample holds 1,500,000 or so clones, and 98% of those were seen once. The ten most abundant clones make up over 0.3% of the sample.

The sequenced sample was naive CD4+ T cells sorted from blood. In the paper's terms, the cell subset or site label means: CD45RA+ positively selected. The V and J genes are TRBV7-2 and TRBJ2-7; the D gene is possibly TRBD2, with 6 bases matching. This TCR derives from a man between 25 and 39 years old in good health. The CDR3 sequence is CASSFIRGAGKAYEQYF. The sequenced DNA is TGTGCCAGCAGCTTCATTAGAGGGGCGGGAAAGGCCTACGAGCAGTACTTC.